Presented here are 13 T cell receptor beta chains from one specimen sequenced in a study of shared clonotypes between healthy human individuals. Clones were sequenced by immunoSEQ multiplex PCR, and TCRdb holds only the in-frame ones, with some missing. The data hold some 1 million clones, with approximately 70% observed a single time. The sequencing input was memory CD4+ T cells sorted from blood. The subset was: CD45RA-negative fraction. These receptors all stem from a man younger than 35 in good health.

CDR3 residues: CAISQSPTVKSYEQYF. Here the CDR3 DNA reads TGTGCCATCAGCCAGTCCCCGACAGTGAAGTCCTACGAGCAGTACTTC. V gene TRBV10-3 combines with J gene TRBJ2-7; D may be TRBD1 (5 bases). CDR1 ENHRY and CDR2 SYGVKD come from the germline V gene. Trimming took 6 bases from V and 1 from J, leaving 19 bases between them. The CDR3 is 16 residues long.

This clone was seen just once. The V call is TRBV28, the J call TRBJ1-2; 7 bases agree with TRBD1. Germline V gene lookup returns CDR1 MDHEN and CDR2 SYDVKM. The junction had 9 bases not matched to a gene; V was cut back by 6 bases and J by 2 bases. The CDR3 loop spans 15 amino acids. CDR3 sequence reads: CASSQTGDWNYGYTF. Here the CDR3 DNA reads TGTGCCAGCAGCCAAACAGGGGATTGGAACTATGGCTACACCTTC.

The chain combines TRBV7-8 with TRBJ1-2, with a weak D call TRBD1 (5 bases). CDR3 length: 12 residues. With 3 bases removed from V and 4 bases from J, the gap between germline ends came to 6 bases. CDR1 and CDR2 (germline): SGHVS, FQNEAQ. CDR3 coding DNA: TGTGCCAGCAGCTTTGGGACCTATGGCTACACCTTC. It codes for CASSFGTYGYTF.

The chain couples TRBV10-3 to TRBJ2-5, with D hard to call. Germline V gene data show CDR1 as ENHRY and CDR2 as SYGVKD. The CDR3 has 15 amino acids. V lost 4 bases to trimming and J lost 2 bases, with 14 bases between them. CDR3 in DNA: TGTGCCATCAGTGGGTCGACGCAGGCACAAGAGACCCAGTACTTC. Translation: CAISGSTQAQETQYF.

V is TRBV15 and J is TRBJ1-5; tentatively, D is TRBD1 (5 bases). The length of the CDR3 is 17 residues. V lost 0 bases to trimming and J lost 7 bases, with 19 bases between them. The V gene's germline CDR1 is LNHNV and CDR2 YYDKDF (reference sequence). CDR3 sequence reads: CATSRDRVAGGTQPQHF. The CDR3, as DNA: TGTGCCACCAGCAGAGATAGGGTTGCGGGGGGGACCCAGCCCCAGCATTTT.

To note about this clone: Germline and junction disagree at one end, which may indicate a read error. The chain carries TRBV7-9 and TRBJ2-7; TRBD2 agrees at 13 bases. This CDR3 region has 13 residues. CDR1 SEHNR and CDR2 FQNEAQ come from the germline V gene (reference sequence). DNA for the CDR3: TGTGCCAGCAGCCCAGGGACTAGCGGGGCCCGGGTCTTC. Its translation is CASSPGTSGARVF.

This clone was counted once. This chain's CDR3 is CASSEGYAQSNSPLHF. The CDR3 DNA is TGTGCCAGCAGTGAAGGTTATGCACAGAGTAATTCACCCCTCCACTTT. The rearrangement joins TRBV6-1 to TRBJ1-6, with D uncertain. From germline, CDR1 is MNHNS and CDR2 SASEGT. The CDR3 spans 16 residues. V gave up 1 base and J gave up 6 bases, with 13 bases separating them.

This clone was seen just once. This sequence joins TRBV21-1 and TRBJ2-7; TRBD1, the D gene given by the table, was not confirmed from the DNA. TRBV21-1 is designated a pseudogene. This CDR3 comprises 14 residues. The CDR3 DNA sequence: TGTGCCAGCAGCAATGACAGGGACTCCTACGAGCAGTACTTC. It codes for CASSNDRDSYEQYF.

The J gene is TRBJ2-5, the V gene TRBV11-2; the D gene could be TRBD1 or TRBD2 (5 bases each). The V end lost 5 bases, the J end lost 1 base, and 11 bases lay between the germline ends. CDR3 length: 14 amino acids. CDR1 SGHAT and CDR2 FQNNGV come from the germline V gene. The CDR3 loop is CASSPGPPQETQYF. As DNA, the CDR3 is TGTGCCAGCAGCCCGGGACCACCCCAAGAGACCCAGTACTTC.

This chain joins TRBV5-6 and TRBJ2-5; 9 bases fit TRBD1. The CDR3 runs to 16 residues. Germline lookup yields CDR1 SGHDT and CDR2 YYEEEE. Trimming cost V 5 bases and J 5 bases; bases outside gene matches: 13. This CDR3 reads CASSFGTGIFAETQYF. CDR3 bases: TGTGCCAGCAGTTTCGGGACAGGGATCTTCGCGGAGACCCAGTACTTC.

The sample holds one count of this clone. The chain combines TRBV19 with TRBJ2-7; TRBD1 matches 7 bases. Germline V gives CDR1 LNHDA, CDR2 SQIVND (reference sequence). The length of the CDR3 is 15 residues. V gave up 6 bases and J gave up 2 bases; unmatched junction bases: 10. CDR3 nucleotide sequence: TGTGCCAGTAGGAATTCCATGACAGGGACCTACGAGCAGTACTTC. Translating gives CASRNSMTGTYEQYF. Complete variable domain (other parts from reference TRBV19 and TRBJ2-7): DGGITQSPKYLFRKEGQNVTLSCEQNLNHDAMYWYRQDPGQGLRLIYYSQIVNDFQKGDIAEGYSVSREKKESFPLTVTSAQKNPTAFYLCASRNSMTGTYEQYFGPGTRLTVT.

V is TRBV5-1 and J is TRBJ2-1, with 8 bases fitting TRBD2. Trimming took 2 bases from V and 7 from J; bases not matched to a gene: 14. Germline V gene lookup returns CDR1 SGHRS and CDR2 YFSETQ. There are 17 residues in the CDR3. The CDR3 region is CASSFARGAGVANEQFF. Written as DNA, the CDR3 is TGCGCCAGCAGCTTCGCGCGGGGGGCGGGAGTAGCTAATGAGCAGTTCTTC. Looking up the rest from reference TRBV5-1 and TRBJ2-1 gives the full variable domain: KAGVTQTPRYLIKTRGQQVTLSCSPISGHRSVSWYQQTPGQGLQFLFEYFSETQRNKGNFPGRFSGRQFSNSRSEMNVSTLELGDSALYLCASSFARGAGVANEQFFGPGTRLTVL.

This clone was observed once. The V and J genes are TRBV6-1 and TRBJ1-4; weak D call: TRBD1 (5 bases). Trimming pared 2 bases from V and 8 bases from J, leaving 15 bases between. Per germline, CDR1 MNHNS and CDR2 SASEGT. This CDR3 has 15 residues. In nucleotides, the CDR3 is TGTGCCAGCAGTGAAATTCCAGGGCTTGGAGAAAAACTGTTTTTT. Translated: CASSEIPGLGEKLFF.